The 13 T cell receptor beta chains presented below share a single source sample, sequenced in a study of shared clonotypes between healthy human individuals. Clones were sequenced by immunoSEQ multiplex PCR, and TCRdb holds only the in-frame ones, with some missing. The sample has approximately 530,000 clones, 90% to 97% seen once. The sequenced material came from naive CD4+ T cells sorted from blood. This sample's subset: CD45RA+ positively selected. The receptors here all came from a woman in her twenties or thirties in good health.

The sample holds one count of this clone. The gene calls are TRBV5-8 and TRBJ1-5; D possibly corresponds to TRBD1 (6 bases). Germline lookup yields CDR1 SGHTS and CDR2 YDEGEE. The CDR3 is 18 amino acids. V lost 0 bases, J lost 2 bases, and 18 bases lay in between. The CDR3: CASSLVFTGRVRNQPQHF. In DNA form, the CDR3 reads TGTGCCAGCAGCTTGGTTTTCACAGGGCGAGTGCGCAATCAGCCCCAGCATTTT.

This chain uses TRBV4-2 with TRBJ1-2, with unresolved D. V shed 0 bases and J shed 3 bases, with 11 bases lying between them. The CDR3 runs 15 residues. Germline CDR1 and CDR2: LGHNA and YNFKEQ. The CDR3 is CASSQDRATYYGYTF. Written as DNA, the CDR3 is TGTGCCAGCAGCCAAGATCGGGCCACCTACTATGGCTACACCTTC.

The chain combines TRBV29-1 with TRBJ2-6; D ambiguous. The CDR3 is 14 amino acids. The germline CDR1 and CDR2 sequences are SQVTM and ANQGSEA. V was clipped by 2 bases and J by 4 bases, with 9 bases between them. Here the CDR3 reads CSVESEPGANVLTF. DNA of the CDR3: TGCAGCGTTGAAAGCGAACCGGGGGCCAACGTCCTGACTTTC.

The sample holds one count of this clone. The chain couples TRBV6-5 to TRBJ1-2, with a possible D match to TRBD1 (6 bases). V lost 2 bases, J lost 2 bases, and 9 bases lay in between. Germline V gene data show CDR1 as MNHEY and CDR2 as SVGAGI. The length of the CDR3 is 14 residues. The CDR3 DNA follows: TGTGCCAGCAGTTACGTCGGGACAAACTATGGCTACACCTTC. This encodes CASSYVGTNYGYTF.

The V call is TRBV19, the J call TRBJ2-7; 12 positions agree with TRBD2. V was pared by 5 bases and J by 3 bases, with 11 bases of the junction left unmatched. The germline V gene has CDR1 LNHDA and CDR2 SQIVND (reference sequence). The CDR3 runs 17 residues. CDR3 sequence reads: CASSPRLAGAKSYEQYF. CDR3 nucleotide sequence: TGTGCCAGTAGTCCCCGACTAGCGGGAGCCAAGAGCTACGAGCAGTACTTC.

This sequence joins TRBV4-2 and TRBJ2-4; TRBD2 agrees at 9 bases. Per the germline V gene, CDR1 is LGHNA and CDR2 is YNFKEQ. V shed 1 base, J shed 5 bases, and the junction held 6 bases outside the gene matches. The CDR3 covers 16 residues. This chain's CDR3 is CASSQGAGGPQNIQYF. The DNA for the CDR3 is TGTGCCAGCAGCCAAGGCGCGGGAGGGCCCCAAAACATTCAGTACTTC.

V is TRBV7-2 and J is TRBJ1-3, with 8 bases identical to TRBD1. J lost 0 bases, V lost 1 base, and 2 bases had no gene match. Germline V CDR1 and CDR2: SGHTA, FQGNSA. The CDR3 is 16 residues long. The chain's CDR3 is CASSLVGQGSGNTIYF. CDR3 sequence (DNA): TGTGCCAGCAGCTTAGTAGGACAGGGCTCTGGAAACACCATATATTTT.

This sequence joins TRBV28 and TRBJ1-3; D gene unclear. The germline gives CDR1 MDHEN, CDR2 SYDVKM. The germline V and J ends were trimmed by 5 bases and 0 bases, with 17 bases remaining between them. There are 17 residues in the CDR3. In DNA form, the CDR3 reads TGTGCCAGCAGTCTCAGCTACTTACTCAACTCTGGAAACACCATATATTTT. Its protein product is CASSLSYLLNSGNTIYF.

The rearrangement uses TRBV5-1 and TRBJ2-1, with 7 bases that match TRBD2. The germline V gene has CDR1 SGHRS and CDR2 YFSETQ. The junction had 2 bases not matched to a gene; V was cut back by 2 bases and J by 3 bases. The length of the CDR3 is 14 residues. CDR3 DNA sequence: TGCGCCAGCAGCTTAGCGGGACTCTACAATGAGCAGTTCTTC. Protein sequence: CASSLAGLYNEQFF.

The rearrangement joins TRBV23-1 to TRBJ1-1, with a weak D call TRBD1 (5 bases). TRBV23-1 is an ORF, with its function uncertain. The CDR3 is 18 residues long. The V end was cut by 0 bases, the J end by 3 bases, with 20 bases between. This CDR3 is CASSQSKGPTKMDTEAFF. The CDR3 nucleotides read TGCGCCAGCAGTCAATCAAAGGGGCCGACCAAGATGGACACTGAAGCTTTCTTT.

The V and J genes are TRBV7-3 and TRBJ2-3, with 9 bases fitting TRBD1. Trimming removed 7 bases from V and 5 bases from J; junction bases left unmatched: 13. The CDR3 sequence is 16 residues long. Germline V gives CDR1 SGHTA, CDR2 FQGTGA. The CDR3 protein is CASNTPGQGKVDTQYF. The CDR3 DNA is TGTGCCAGCAACACACCGGGACAGGGTAAAGTAGATACGCAGTATTTT.

The genes are TRBV4-2 and TRBJ2-1, with 9 bases that match TRBD2. CDR1 is LGHNA, CDR2 YNFKEQ, per germline. V was pared by 0 bases and J by 7 bases, with 7 bases of the junction left unmatched. The CDR3 totals 16 residues. DNA for the CDR3: TGTGCCAGCAGCCAAGATATGGCTAGCGGGACTAATGAGCAGTTCTTC. It encodes CASSQDMASGTNEQFF.

This clone was found a few times. V usage is TRBV28 and J usage is TRBJ1-5; D remains ambiguous. The ends were cut back, 5 bases at V and 2 bases at J, with 10 bases in the middle. The CDR3 runs to 14 residues. Germline V CDR1 and CDR2: MDHEN, SYDVKM. The CDR3 region has the DNA TGTGCCAGCAGTCCATCATCGGGCAATCAGCCCCAGCATTTT. Translated: CASSPSSGNQPQHF.